Each of the 14 T cell receptor beta chains below was sequenced from the same sample in a study of T cell repertoires in cytomegalovirus infection. No antigen has been identified for these receptors. TCRdb re-derived calls from the reads in MiXCR, one entry per CDR3 protein. The sample has roughly 500,000 distinct CDR3 sequences, about 42% seen once; the top ten hold 40% to 50%. Sequencing used cultured PBMCs, obtained from culture after CMV antigen stimulation. These receptors came from a human donor in good health (CMV status not recorded). Some clones in this sample may be carry-over from other donors' samples.

V gene TRBV6-6 combines with J gene TRBJ2-2; 8 bases agree with TRBD1. The V segment lost 11 bases and the J segment 3 bases; nucleotides outside the gene matches: 5. Germline V gene sequence: CDR1 MNHNY, CDR2 SVGAGI (reference sequence). CDR3 size: 13 residues. CDR3 sequence reads: CAAQGAHTGELFF. DNA of the CDR3: TGTGCCGCCCAGGGGGCGCACACCGGGGAGCTGTTTTTT.

This clonotype was detected a few times. The rearrangement joins TRBV7-9 to TRBJ2-1; 7 bases are shared with TRBD2. Unmatched junction bases numbered 10, after V lost 5 bases and J lost 3 bases. Germline lookup yields CDR1 SEHNR and CDR2 FQNEAQ (reference sequence). This CDR3 has 16 residues. The CDR3 bases are TGTGCCAGCAGCCCCCGGGGGGTAGCGGTCTACAATGAGCAGTTCTTC. It translates to CASSPRGVAVYNEQFF.

The CDR3 sequence is CASGITGFQAFF. For the CDR3, the DNA is TGTGCCAGCGGCATTACAGGATTTCAAGCTTTCTTT. The genes are TRBV6-5 and TRBJ1-1, with a weak D call TRBD1 (5 bases). V dropped 8 bases and J dropped 9 bases, with 16 bases sitting between them. Per the germline V gene, CDR1 is MNHEY and CDR2 is SVGAGI. The CDR3 is made up of 12 amino acids.

The genes are TRBV12-3 or TRBV12-4 and TRBJ2-1; D possibly corresponds to TRBD2 (6 bases). Between the trimmed V and J ends, which lost 5 bases and 4 bases, there was a span of 15 bases. The CDR3 is made up of 15 amino acids. DNA for the CDR3: TGTGCCAGCAGTCCACCCCGGGACTCTTACAATGAGCAGTTCTTC. It translates to CASSPPRDSYNEQFF.

This clonotype came up a few times. The CDR3 loop is CASSPRTGGPFYEQYF. CDR3 sequence (DNA): TGTGCCAGCAGCCCTCGTACCGGGGGGCCATTCTACGAGCAGTACTTC. This chain joins TRBV7-9 and TRBJ2-7; D perhaps matches TRBD2 (7 bases). From germline, CDR1 is SEHNR and CDR2 FQNEAQ (reference sequence). CDR3 length: 16 amino acids. V lost 5 bases and J 3 bases, leaving 20 bases between the germline ends.

V is TRBV12-3 or TRBV12-4 and J is TRBJ2-2; possible D gene TRBD2, 6 bases. V lost 5 bases and J lost 7, with 14 bases in between. The CDR3 contains 14 residues. The CDR3 sequence: CASSPGTDYGELFF. CDR3 in DNA: TGTGCCAGCAGTCCCGGGACTGATTACGGGGAGCTGTTTTTT.

This clonotype showed up just a few times. CDR3 nucleotide sequence: TGTGCCAGCAATGGACTAGCGGGAGGGTACAATGAGCAGTTCTTC. Encoded protein: CASNGLAGGYNEQFF. The chain joins TRBV19 to TRBJ2-1, with 15 nucleotides matching TRBD2. This CDR3 contains 15 residues. CDR1 LNHDA and CDR2 SQIVND come from the germline V gene (reference sequence). V gave up 9 bases and J gave up 4 bases; unmatched junction bases: 4.

This clonotype was seen only a few times. The chain recombines TRBV7-8 with TRBJ1-2; D unresolved. Deletions cut 0 bases from V and 4 bases from J, with 15 bases between. There are 16 residues in the CDR3. CDR1 and CDR2 from the germline V gene are SGHVS and FQNEAQ. CDR3 sequence (DNA): TGTGCCAGCAGCTTAGCGCTGGGTCCGTCGGGCTATGGCTACACCTTC. Its translation: CASSLALGPSGYGYTF.

This clonotype was picked up a small number of times. V is TRBV6-1 and J is TRBJ2-7; a possible D gene is TRBD1 (6 bases). The V end lost 5 bases, the J end lost 4 bases, and 15 bases lay between the germline ends. Germline lookup yields CDR1 MNHNS and CDR2 SASEGT. The CDR3 is 14 residues long. This chain's CDR3 is CASSTMTGTYEQYF. CDR3 DNA sequence: TGTGCCAGCAGTACAATGACAGGAACTTACGAGCAGTACTTC.

This clonotype has a handful of counts. The J gene is TRBJ2-7, the V gene TRBV7-2; 7 bases map to TRBD1. There are 16 residues in the CDR3. Germline V CDR1 and CDR2: SGHTA, FQGNSA. V was clipped by 5 bases and J by 1 base; unmatched bases: 11. The CDR3 sequence: CASSTRTGPESYEQYF. The CDR3 DNA reads TGTGCCAGCAGCACCCGGACAGGACCAGAATCCTACGAGCAGTACTTC. Drawing the rest from reference TRBV7-2 and TRBJ2-7, the complete variable domain is GAGVSQSPSNKVTEKGKDVELRCDPISGHTALYWYRQSLGQGLEFLIYFQGNSAPDKSGLPSDRFSAERTGGSVSTLTIQRTQQEDSAVYLCASSTRTGPESYEQYFGPGTRLTVT.

A few counts support this clonotype. The chain couples TRBV7-9 to TRBJ2-7, with D tentatively TRBD1 (6 bases). Germline V gene data show CDR1 as SEHNR and CDR2 as FQNEAQ (reference sequence). Trimming left V 4 bases short and J 3 bases short, with 16 bases between. The CDR3 covers 15 residues. The CDR3 DNA reads TGTGCCAGCAGCTCTATCCCGTCAGGGGACTACGAGCAGTACTTC. Translating gives CASSSIPSGDYEQYF.

This chain uses TRBV27 with TRBJ1-6, with D uncertain. CDR1 is MNHEY, CDR2 SMNVEV, per germline (reference sequence). The CDR3 covers 14 residues. Trimming removed 10 bases from V and 1 base from J, with 11 bases in between. The CDR3 region has the DNA TGTGCCACGAGGATGAGTTCCTATAATTCACCCCTCCACTTT. It yields the protein CATRMSSYNSPLHF.

J is TRBJ1-6 and V is TRBV5-4; 8 bases are a match to TRBD1. Trimming cost V 1 base and J 8 bases; bases outside gene matches: 5. The CDR3 totals 15 residues. Germline V lookup: CDR1 SGHNT, CDR2 YYREEE (reference sequence). The CDR3 nucleotides are TGTGCCAGCAGCTTGATCTCAGGGGGCTATTCACCCCTCCACTTT. It yields the protein CASSLISGGYSPLHF.

The chain joins TRBV12-3 or TRBV12-4 to TRBJ1-2; D unresolved. V shed 4 bases and J shed 0 bases, with 21 bases lying between them. This CDR3 region has 18 residues. CDR3 sequence: CASSSYTSPLDANYGYTF. CDR3 sequence (DNA): TGTGCCAGCAGTTCTTACACCTCCCCACTCGACGCTAACTATGGCTACACCTTC.